This T cell receptor (beta chain) was sequenced during a study of blood T cell repertoires in COVID-19. Study overall: The United States, Italy and Spain were the sources of the acute and convalescent COVID-19 samples.

TCRdb keeps only in-frame clones here, not all; method: immunoSEQ multiplex PCR. Counted here are some 220,000 clones, roughly 75% occurring once; the ten biggest clones make up 7.2%. Germline loops: CDR1 SGHRS, CDR2 YFSETQ. CDR3 length: 15 amino acids. V gave up 3 bases and J gave up 11 bases; unmatched junction bases: 5. Sequenced material: peripheral blood. This chain connects TRBV5-1 to TRBJ2-1; 16 bases map to TRBD2. The receptor comes from an older woman with acute or convalescent COVID-19. The CDR3 DNA is TGCGCCAGCAGCTCCGGGACTAGCGGGGGGGCCCAGCAGTTCTTC. This codes for CASSSGTSGGAQQFF.